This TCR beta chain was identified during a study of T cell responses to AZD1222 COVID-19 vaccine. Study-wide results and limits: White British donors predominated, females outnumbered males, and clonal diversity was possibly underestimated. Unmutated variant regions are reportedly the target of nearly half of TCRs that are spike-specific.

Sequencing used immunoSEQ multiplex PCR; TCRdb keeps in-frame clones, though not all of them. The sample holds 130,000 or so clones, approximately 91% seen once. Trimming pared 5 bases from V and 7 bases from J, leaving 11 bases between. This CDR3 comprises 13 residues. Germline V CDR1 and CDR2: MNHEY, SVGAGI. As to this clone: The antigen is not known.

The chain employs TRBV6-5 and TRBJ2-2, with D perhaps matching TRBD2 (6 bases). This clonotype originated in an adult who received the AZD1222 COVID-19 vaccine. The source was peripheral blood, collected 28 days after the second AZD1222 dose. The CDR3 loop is CASSRLEYGELFF. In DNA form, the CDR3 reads TGTGCCAGCAGTCGACTAGAATACGGGGAGCTGTTTTTT.